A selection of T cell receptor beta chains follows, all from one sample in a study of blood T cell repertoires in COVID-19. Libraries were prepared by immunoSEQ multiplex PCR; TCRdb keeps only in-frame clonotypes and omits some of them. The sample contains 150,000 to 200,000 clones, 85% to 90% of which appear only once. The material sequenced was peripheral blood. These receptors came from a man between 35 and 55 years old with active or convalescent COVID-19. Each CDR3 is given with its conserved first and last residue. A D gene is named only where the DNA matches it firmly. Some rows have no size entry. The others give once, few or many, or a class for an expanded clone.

CDR3aa: CASKQTETTNEKLFF
CDR3nt: TGCGCCAGCAAACAGACAGAGACAACTAATGAAAAACTGTTTTTT
j_gene: TRBJ1-4
v_gene: TRBV5-1
d_gene: NA
abundance: NA

CDR3aa: CAWSVRNRAGSFAGELFF
CDR3nt: TGTGCCTGGAGTGTACGAAACAGGGCCGGATCCTTCGCCGGGGAGCTGTTTTTT
j_gene: TRBJ2-2
v_gene: TRBV30
d_gene: NA
abundance: once

CDR3aa: CAWSPAGNYGYTF
CDR3nt: TGTGCCTGGAGTCCCGCAGGAAACTATGGCTACACCTTC
j_gene: TRBJ1-2
v_gene: TRBV30
d_gene: NA
abundance: NA

CDR3aa: CSVEAGRSSYEQYF
CDR3nt: TGCAGCGTTGAAGCAGGTCGTAGCTCCTACGAGCAGTACTTC
j_gene: TRBJ2-7
v_gene: TRBV29-1
d_gene: NA
abundance: once

CDR3aa: CASREGVGNTEAFF
CDR3nt: TGTGCCAGCCGAGAGGGGGTAGGGAACACTGAAGCTTTCTTT
j_gene: TRBJ1-1
v_gene: TRBV28
d_gene: NA
abundance: NA

CDR3aa: CASSSDRVGGQYF
CDR3nt: TGTGCCAGCAGTTCCGACAGGGTCGGGGGGCAGTACTTC
j_gene: TRBJ2-7
v_gene: TRBV2
d_gene: NA
abundance: once

CDR3aa: CASSSYGYEQYF
CDR3nt: TGTGCCAGCAGCAGCTACGGGTACGAGCAGTACTTC
j_gene: TRBJ2-7
v_gene: TRBV28
d_gene: NA
abundance: NA

CDR3aa: CPSSPHHGGGAPLHF
CDR3nt: TGTCCCAGCTCACCACACCACGGCGGGGGTGCACCCCTCCACTTT
j_gene: TRBJ1-6
v_gene: TRBV18
d_gene: NA
abundance: NA

CDR3aa: CASSIRDRGNTDTQYF
CDR3nt: TGTGCCAGTAGTATACGGGACAGGGGGAACACAGATACGCAGTATTTT
j_gene: TRBJ2-3
v_gene: TRBV19
d_gene: TRBD1
abundance: once

CDR3aa: CASSFAGTGDQPQHF
CDR3nt: TGTGCCAGCAGTTTCGCCGGGACAGGGGATCAGCCCCAGCATTTT
j_gene: TRBJ1-5
v_gene: TRBV28
d_gene: TRBD1
abundance: few

CDR3aa: CASSIHRGPSYEQYF
CDR3nt: TGTGCCAGCAGCATCCACAGGGGGCCTTCCTACGAGCAGTACTTC
j_gene: TRBJ2-7
v_gene: TRBV7-8
d_gene: TRBD1
abundance: few

CDR3aa: CASSTRGNYGYTF
CDR3nt: TGTGCCAGCAGCACCCGGGGAAACTATGGCTACACCTTC
j_gene: TRBJ1-2
v_gene: TRBV11-3
d_gene: NA
abundance: once

CDR3aa: CASSFETDYEQYF
CDR3nt: TGTGCCAGCAGTTTCGAGACAGATTACGAGCAGTACTTC
j_gene: TRBJ2-7
v_gene: TRBV12-3/TRBV12-4
d_gene: NA
abundance: NA

CDR3aa: CASSMDRLFF
CDR3nt: TGTGCCAGCAGTATGGACAGGCTGTTTTTT
j_gene: TRBJ1-4
v_gene: TRBV6-5
d_gene: TRBD1
abundance: NA

CDR3aa: CAFRTGYPNYGYTF
CDR3nt: TGTGCCTTTAGAACGGGGTACCCTAACTATGGCTACACCTTC
j_gene: TRBJ1-2
v_gene: TRBV30
d_gene: NA
abundance: NA

CDR3aa: CAWSDQGYEQYF
CDR3nt: TGTGCCTGGAGTGACCAGGGTTACGAGCAGTACTTC
j_gene: TRBJ2-7
v_gene: TRBV30
d_gene: NA
abundance: NA

CDR3aa: CASSGAGTGTSTEAFF
CDR3nt: TGTGCCAGCTCAGGGGCAGGGACAGGGACGAGTACTGAAGCTTTCTTT
j_gene: TRBJ1-1
v_gene: TRBV18
d_gene: TRBD1
abundance: NA

CDR3aa: CASSQVWASTYEQYF
CDR3nt: TGCGCCAGCAGCCAAGTTTGGGCCAGCACCTACGAGCAGTACTTC
j_gene: TRBJ2-7
v_gene: TRBV4-3
d_gene: NA
abundance: NA

CDR3aa: CASMNSGTEAFF
CDR3nt: TGTGCCAGCATGAACTCAGGGACTGAAGCTTTCTTT
j_gene: TRBJ1-1
v_gene: TRBV6-5
d_gene: NA
abundance: NA

CDR3aa: CASSHTPGDAYEQYF
CDR3nt: TGTGCCAGCAGCCATACCCCAGGGGACGCCTACGAGCAGTACTTC
j_gene: TRBJ2-7
v_gene: TRBV4-2
d_gene: NA
abundance: few

CDR3aa: CSASWSHSGEKLFF
CDR3nt: TGCAGTGCTAGTTGGTCCCACAGCGGTGAAAAACTGTTTTTT
j_gene: TRBJ1-4
v_gene: TRBV20-1
d_gene: NA
abundance: NA

CDR3aa: CASSRTGSSYEQYF
CDR3nt: TGTGCCAGCAGTCGGACAGGCAGCTCCTACGAGCAGTACTTC
j_gene: TRBJ2-7
v_gene: TRBV6-5
d_gene: TRBD1
abundance: NA

CDR3aa: CATSDSRTGEAGELFF
CDR3nt: TGTGCCACCAGTGATTCCCGGACAGGAGAGGCCGGGGAGCTGTTTTTT
j_gene: TRBJ2-2
v_gene: TRBV24-1
d_gene: TRBD1
abundance: NA

CDR3aa: CASSSWIMTGEKLFF
CDR3nt: TGTGCCAGCAGTTCCTGGATCATGACAGGTGAAAAACTGTTTTTT
j_gene: TRBJ1-4
v_gene: TRBV7-2
d_gene: NA
abundance: NA